This TCR beta chain was captured in a study of CD8 T cells in Susac syndrome. The CDR3 contains 16 residues. Per the germline V gene, CDR1 is MNHEY and CDR2 is SVGAGI. Trimming removed 4 bases from V and 6 bases from J; junction bases left unmatched: 8. Multiple sclerosis controls were treatment-naive patients with stable or active relapsing-remitting disease. The RNA input was about 0.5 to 1 ug, and it was reverse transcribed with random hexamers. TCRdb fed the immunoSEQ multiplex PCR reads into MiXCR, producing one record per CDR3 protein. The data show 250,000 to 350,000 distinct CDR3 sequences, with about 91% seen just once and over 0.065% held by the top ten.

The source of this sequence is a human donor with multiple sclerosis. The specimen was CD4+ T cells from PBMCs. The V call is TRBV6-5, the J call TRBJ2-1; 11 bases map to TRBD1. In DNA, the CDR3 is TGTGCCAGCAGTTCTCTCGGGACAGGGGGGATCAATGAGCAGTTCTTC. This encodes CASSSLGTGGINEQFF.